These 5 T cell receptor beta chains originate from one sample sequenced in a study of control samples from healthy donors and cancer patients. TCRdb keeps only in-frame clones here, not all; method: immunoSEQ multiplex PCR. The data show some 82,000 clones, about 87% seen once. Sample: blood. All receptors derive from a man aged 45-60 years in good health.

The V call is TRBV18, the J call TRBJ1-2; D is uncertain. Germline loops: CDR1 KGHSH, CDR2 LQKENI. CDR3 length: 14 amino acids. The V gene lost 4 bases and the J gene lost 7 bases, with 16 bases spanning the gap. In DNA, the CDR3 is TGTGCCAGCTCACAGACGGGATTGAGGAGTGGCTACACCTTC. Its protein is CASSQTGLRSGYTF.

V is TRBV7-8 and J is TRBJ2-2; either TRBD1 or TRBD2 may fit D (5 bases each). Germline CDR1 SGHVS, CDR2 FQNEAQ. Trimming cost V 6 bases and J 2 bases, with 16 bases left between them. The CDR3 spans 16 residues. CDR3 protein: CASRSYGTLNTGELFF. In nucleotides, the CDR3 is TGTGCCAGCAGATCCTACGGGACCCTCAACACCGGGGAGCTGTTTTTT. Using reference TRBV7-8 and TRBJ2-2 for the parts outside the CDR3, the full variable domain is GAGVSQSPRYKVAKRGQDVALRCDPISGHVSLFWYQQALGQGPEFLTYFQNEAQLDKSGLPSDRFFAERPEGSVSTLKIQRTQQEDSAVYLCASRSYGTLNTGELFFGEGSRLTVL.

This clone was observed a handful of times. The V call is TRBV7-2, the J call TRBJ1-3, with 8 nucleotides matching TRBD1. The germline gives CDR1 SGHTA, CDR2 FQGNSA. Unmatched junction bases numbered 6, after V lost 5 bases and J lost 0 bases. This CDR3 region has 16 residues. In DNA form, the CDR3 reads TGTGCCAGCAGCGTGACAGGGGCCTTCTCTGGAAACACCATATATTTT. Its protein is CASSVTGAFSGNTIYF. Full variable domain (remainder filled in from reference TRBV7-2 and TRBJ1-3): GAGVSQSPSNKVTEKGKDVELRCDPISGHTALYWYRQSLGQGLEFLIYFQGNSAPDKSGLPSDRFSAERTGGSVSTLTIQRTQQEDSAVYLCASSVTGAFSGNTIYFGEGSWLTVV.

The V call is TRBV11-3, the J call TRBJ2-1; 9 positions agree with TRBD2. From germline, CDR1 is SGHNT and CDR2 YENEEA. The J segment lost 3 bases and the V segment lost 1 base, leaving 7 bases of the junction unmatched. This CDR3 spans 17 amino acids. The CDR3 protein is CASSLAPDSGSYNEQFF. The CDR3 nucleotides read TGTGCCAGCAGCTTAGCCCCGGATAGCGGGAGCTACAATGAGCAGTTCTTC.

The chain employs TRBV12-3 or TRBV12-4 and TRBJ2-5, with 8 positions matching TRBD1. Germline trimming cut 4 bases from V and 14 bases from J; bases unmatched to any gene: 12. The CDR3 spans 13 residues. The CDR3 sequence is CASSSGSGTGPYF. The CDR3 nucleotides read TGTGCCAGCAGTTCAGGATCCGGGACAGGCCCATACTTC.